The 28 T cell receptor beta chains in this list originate from one sample, sequenced in a study of blood T cell repertoires in COVID-19. The protocol was immunoSEQ multiplex PCR, while the TCRdb copy is restricted to in-frame clones and leaves out a portion. Of roughly 220,000 clones listed, 70% to 90% are singletons. The sample consisted of peripheral blood. These TCRs come from a man in his forties or fifties who had recovered from COVID-19.

This chain connects TRBV4-1 to TRBJ2-7, with TRBD2 identical over 14 bases. The length of the CDR3 is 13 residues. From germline, CDR1 is MGHRA and CDR2 YSYEKL. Trimming removed 5 bases from V and 7 bases from J; junction bases left unmatched: 1. The chain's CDR3 is CASSWTSGREQYF. The DNA for the CDR3 is TGCGCCAGCAGCTGGACTAGCGGGAGGGAGCAGTACTTC.

This chain connects TRBV19 to TRBJ2-2; 7 nucleotides align to TRBD1. The CDR3 length is 14 residues. The germline V gene encodes CDR1 LNHDA and CDR2 SQIVND (reference sequence). V lost 6 bases, J lost 7 bases, and 8 bases stayed unmatched. The CDR3 region is CASRDRYDGGELFF. CDR3 nucleotides: TGTGCCAGTAGGGACAGGTATGACGGCGGGGAGCTGTTTTTT.

CDR3 sequence reads: CATSDLARGQDTQYF. DNA for the CDR3: TGTGCCACCAGTGATTTGGCCAGGGGGCAAGATACGCAGTATTTT. J is TRBJ2-3 and V is TRBV24-1; 8 nucleotides line up with TRBD1. Trimming took 0 bases from V and 5 from J; bases not matched to a gene: 3. CDR1 and CDR2 (germline): KGHDR, SFDVKD. The CDR3 loop spans 15 amino acids.

The V and J genes are TRBV19 and TRBJ2-7, with 8 bases fitting TRBD1. Unmatched junction bases numbered 13, after V lost 3 bases and J lost 3 bases. The CDR3 length is 17 residues. The germline V gene encodes CDR1 LNHDA and CDR2 SQIVND (reference sequence). The CDR3 sequence: CASSIRSTGGENYEQYF. CDR3 coding DNA: TGTGCCAGTAGTATTAGAAGTACAGGGGGTGAGAACTACGAGCAGTACTTC.

In nucleotides, the CDR3 is TGTGCCAGCAGTTCATGGGACAGGCGGAGCACTGAAGCTTTCTTT. This gives the protein CASSSWDRRSTEAFF. This chain connects TRBV27 to TRBJ1-1; 8 bases align to TRBD1. Trimming at V came to 4 bases and at J to 4 bases, leaving 8 bases not matched to a gene. CDR1 is MNHEY, CDR2 SMNVEV, per germline (reference sequence). The CDR3 has 15 residues.

This clone was seen a few times. The rearrangement links TRBV5-1 to TRBJ2-2; TRBD2 aligns across 7 bases. J lost 4 bases, V lost 3 bases, and 6 bases had no gene match. The CDR3 runs 15 residues. Germline V CDR1 and CDR2: SGHRS, YFSETQ. CDR3 coding DNA: TGCGCCAGCAGCTCCGGGAGGTGGGGCACCGGGGAGCTGTTTTTT. Its protein product is CASSSGRWGTGELFF.

V usage is TRBV6-5 and J usage is TRBJ2-5; D might be TRBD1 (5 bases). CDR3 length equals 15 residues. The V gene's germline CDR1 is MNHEY and CDR2 SVGAGI. The germline V and J ends were trimmed by 2 bases and 2 bases, with 12 bases remaining between them. The CDR3 loop is CASSYQGREQETQYF. The CDR3 region has the DNA TGTGCCAGCAGTTACCAGGGCAGGGAACAAGAGACCCAGTACTTC.

The V call is TRBV2, the J call TRBJ2-7, with D tentatively TRBD1 (7 bases). The germline V gene encodes CDR1 SNHLY and CDR2 FYNNEI. Trimming took off 10 bases at V and 1 base at J, with 14 bases between the two ends. The CDR3 totals 13 residues. CDR3 coding DNA: TGTGCCATCACGGGGGACAGTTCCTACGAGCAGTACTTC. This translates into CAITGDSSYEQYF.

J is TRBJ2-7 and V is TRBV10-3, with 10 bases fitting TRBD1. The CDR3 spans 12 residues. Germline V gene lookup returns CDR1 ENHRY and CDR2 SYGVKD. With V trimmed by 10 bases and J by 6 bases, 6 bases remained unmatched. The CDR3 loop is CASSGQGSEQYF. The CDR3 DNA is TGTGCCAGCTCGGGACAGGGGAGCGAGCAGTACTTC.

V usage is TRBV7-6 and J usage is TRBJ2-3; the match to TRBD2 covers 8 bases. Germline V lookup: CDR1 SGHVS, CDR2 FNYEAQ. This CDR3 has 16 amino acids. The ends lost 6 bases at V and 6 bases at J; junction bases unmatched: 14. CDR3 nucleotides: TGTGCCAGCAGTTTTCTGCTAGCGGGTGGATCGGATACGCAGTATTTT. It codes for CASSFLLAGGSDTQYF. The variable domain in full, completed from reference TRBV7-6 and TRBJ2-3, reads GAGVSQSPRYKVTKRGQDVALRCDPISGHVSLYWYRQALGQGPEFLTYFNYEAQQDKSGLPNDRFSAERPEGSISTLTIQRTEQRDSAMYRCASSFLLAGGSDTQYFGPGTRLTVL.

This chain uses TRBV19 with TRBJ2-7, with a tentative D call TRBD2 (5 bases). There are 13 residues in the CDR3. The V gene's germline CDR1 is LNHDA and CDR2 SQIVND (reference sequence). The V and J ends lost 3 bases and 5 bases respectively, with 11 bases between them. For the CDR3, the DNA is TGTGCCAGTAGTATGACTATCGCAGACGAGCAGTACTTC. Its protein product is CASSMTIADEQYF.

V usage is TRBV28 and J usage is TRBJ2-5; D is ambiguous. The V and J ends lost 3 bases and 2 bases respectively, with 10 bases between them. The CDR3 totals 14 residues. Germline V gene sequence: CDR1 MDHEN, CDR2 SYDVKM. CDR3 protein: CASSFRAIQETQYF. DNA of the CDR3: TGTGCCAGCAGTTTTCGAGCTATTCAAGAGACCCAGTACTTC. Supplemented by reference TRBV28 and TRBJ2-5, the full variable domain reads DVKVTQSSRYLVKRTGEKVFLECVQDMDHENMFWYRQDPGLGLRLIYFSYDVKMKEKGDIPEGYSVSREKKERFSLILESASTNQTSMYLCASSFRAIQETQYFGPGTRLLVL.

The V gene is TRBV27, the J gene TRBJ1-5; D not resolved. The CDR3 consists of 16 residues. V was cut by 2 bases and J by 2 bases, with 13 bases left in between. Germline CDR1 is MNHEY and CDR2 is SMNVEV (reference sequence). The CDR3 region is CASSLTQNSGNQPQHF. The CDR3 DNA reads TGTGCCAGCAGTTTAACGCAAAACAGTGGCAATCAGCCCCAGCATTTT.

The V call is TRBV5-8, the J call TRBJ2-7; TRBD1 aligns across 11 bases. The CDR3 is 15 residues long. Per germline, CDR1 SGHTS and CDR2 YDEGEE. The trim removed 4 bases at V and 7 bases at J, leaving 10 bases unmatched. In DNA form, the CDR3 reads TGTGCCAGCAGCGGGTGGACAGGGGGCGCGAGGGAGCAGTACTTC. This sequence encodes CASSGWTGGAREQYF.

The chain has TRBV6-5 and TRBJ2-7; 14 bases map to TRBD2. The CDR3 covers 15 residues. Germline V CDR1 and CDR2: MNHEY, SVGAGI. V gave up 6 bases and J gave up 3 bases; unmatched junction bases: 4. CDR3 sequence: CASRSGTSGSYEQYF. The CDR3 DNA sequence: TGTGCCAGCAGATCCGGGACTAGCGGGAGCTACGAGCAGTACTTC.

The chain recombines TRBV18 with TRBJ2-5; D gene uncertain. Germline V CDR1 and CDR2: KGHSH, LQKENI. The V end was cut by 1 base, the J end by 4 bases, with 10 bases between. CDR3 length equals 14 residues. The CDR3 sequence: CASSPLPGPETQYF. In DNA, the CDR3 is TGTGCCAGCTCACCACTCCCGGGTCCAGAGACCCAGTACTTC.

The chain is built from TRBV10-1 and TRBJ2-7; D gene uncertain. CDR1 WNHNN and CDR2 SYGVQD come from the germline V gene (reference sequence). The CDR3 is made up of 14 amino acids. V lost 4 bases, J lost 2 bases, and 12 bases lay in between. In DNA form, the CDR3 reads TGCGCCAGCAGTGGAGGTTTTGCACCCTACGAGCAGTACTTC. It is translated as CASSGGFAPYEQYF.

This sequence joins TRBV28 and TRBJ1-4; weak D call: TRBD1 (6 bases). From germline, CDR1 is MDHEN and CDR2 SYDVKM. The V end lost 5 bases, the J end lost 4 bases, and 14 bases lay between the germline ends. The CDR3 is 15 amino acids. The CDR3 loop is CASSIGGEGNEKLFF. Written as DNA, the CDR3 is TGTGCCAGCAGTATAGGGGGGGAAGGTAATGAAAAACTGTTTTTT.

V is TRBV7-9 and J is TRBJ2-3; D ambiguous. There are 12 residues in the CDR3. The germline gives CDR1 SEHNR, CDR2 FQNEAQ (reference sequence). V was trimmed by 5 bases and J by 3 bases, leaving 6 bases between them. CDR3 sequence (DNA): TGTGCCAGCAGCGCGACTACAGATACGCAGTATTTT. Amino acids: CASSATTDTQYF. Complete variable domain (other parts from reference TRBV7-9 and TRBJ2-3): DTGVSQNPRHKITKRGQNVTFRCDPISEHNRLYWYRQTLGQGPEFLTYFQNEAQLEKSRLLSDRFSAERPKGSFSTLEIQRTEQGDSAMYLCASSATTDTQYFGPGTRLTVL.

In its sample, this clone was seen once. J is TRBJ2-3 and V is TRBV6-5; D might be TRBD2 (6 bases). The V end was cut by 6 bases, the J end by 2 bases, with 12 bases between. Germline V gives CDR1 MNHEY, CDR2 SVGAGI. The CDR3 consists of 14 residues. The chain's CDR3 is CASRSGTFTDTQYF. The CDR3 DNA reads as TGTGCCAGCAGATCCGGGACTTTCACAGATACGCAGTATTTT.

The rearrangement joins TRBV5-1 to TRBJ2-7; D is possibly TRBD2 (5 bases). V lost 0 bases and J lost 3, with 10 bases in between. CDR1 and CDR2 from the germline V gene are SGHRS and YFSETQ. This CDR3 has 14 amino acids. In DNA form, the CDR3 reads TGCGCCAGCAGCTTGGCCCGGGGTGGCTACGAGCAGTACTTC. It is translated as CASSLARGGYEQYF.

The CDR3 reads CASSLSSGRGTDTQYF. DNA for the CDR3: TGTGCCAGCAGCTTATCCAGCGGGAGAGGCACAGATACGCAGTATTTT. The chain has TRBV7-8 and TRBJ2-3, with 8 positions matching TRBD2. V gave up 2 bases and J gave up 1 base; unmatched junction bases: 5. Germline V lookup: CDR1 SGHVS, CDR2 FQNEAQ. This CDR3 region has 16 residues.

The CDR3 reads CASSQGQYDSPLHF. For the CDR3, the DNA is TGTGCCAGCAGCCAAGGGCAGTATGATTCACCCCTCCACTTT. The rearrangement joins TRBV4-2 to TRBJ1-6; D is ambiguous. The germline gives CDR1 LGHNA, CDR2 YNFKEQ. This CDR3 is built from 14 residues. V gave up 1 base and J gave up 8 bases, with 9 bases separating them.

The gene calls are TRBV10-3 and TRBJ2-3; 7 bases agree with TRBD2. Germline V gene lookup returns CDR1 ENHRY and CDR2 SYGVKD. J lost 2 bases, V lost 9 bases, and 8 bases had no gene match. The CDR3 has 14 amino acids. CDR3 bases: TGTGCCATGCCCGAACTAGCGCACACAGATACGCAGTATTTT. Translating gives CAMPELAHTDTQYF.

The chain uses TRBV10-2 and TRBJ2-1; 11 bases line up with TRBD2. Trimming removed 6 bases from V and 7 bases from J; junction bases left unmatched: 8. Germline V gene lookup returns CDR1 WSHSY and CDR2 SAAADI. The CDR3 extends over 15 amino acids. CDR3 DNA sequence: TGCGCCAGCAGGTCAACTAGCGGGAGTAGGAATGAGCAGTTCTTC. This translates into CASRSTSGSRNEQFF.

The V gene is TRBV6-5, the J gene TRBJ2-3, with 9 nucleotides matching TRBD2. The CDR3 runs 13 residues. The germline gives CDR1 MNHEY, CDR2 SVGAGI. The junction had 2 bases not matched to a gene; V was cut back by 8 bases and J by 2 bases. The CDR3 DNA sequence: TGTGCCAGCTTAGCGGGGGACACAGATACGCAGTATTTT. This codes for CASLAGDTDTQYF.

The chain has TRBV27 and TRBJ2-1; tentatively, D is TRBD2 (5 bases). V shed 0 bases and J shed 0 bases, with 12 bases lying between them. This CDR3 spans 17 amino acids. The V gene's germline CDR1 is MNHEY and CDR2 SMNVEV (reference sequence). CDR3 coding DNA: TGTGCCAGCAGTTTATCCCCGGTAGGGAGCTCCTACAATGAGCAGTTCTTC. Its protein is CASSLSPVGSSYNEQFF.

This clone was detected only once. This chain joins TRBV27 and TRBJ2-7, with D maybe TRBD1 (5 bases). The CDR3 is 11 amino acids. Trimming cost V 4 bases and J 6 bases, with 7 bases left between them. Germline V gene sequence: CDR1 MNHEY, CDR2 SMNVEV (reference sequence). CDR3: CASSSRGEQYF. For the CDR3, the DNA is TGTGCCAGCAGTTCTAGGGGCGAGCAGTACTTC.